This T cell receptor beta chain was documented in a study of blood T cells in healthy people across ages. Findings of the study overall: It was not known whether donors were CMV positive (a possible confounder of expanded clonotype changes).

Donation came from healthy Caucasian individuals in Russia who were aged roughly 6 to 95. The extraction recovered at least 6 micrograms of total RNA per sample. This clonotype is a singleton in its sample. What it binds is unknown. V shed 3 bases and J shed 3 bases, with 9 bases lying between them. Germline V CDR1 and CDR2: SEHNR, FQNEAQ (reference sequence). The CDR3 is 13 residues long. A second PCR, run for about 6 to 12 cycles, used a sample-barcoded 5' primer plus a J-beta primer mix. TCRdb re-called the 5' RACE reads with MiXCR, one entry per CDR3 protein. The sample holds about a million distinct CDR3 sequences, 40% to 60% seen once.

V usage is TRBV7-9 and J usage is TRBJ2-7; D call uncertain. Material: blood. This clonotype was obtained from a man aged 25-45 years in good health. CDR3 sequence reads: CASSFTTGYEQYF. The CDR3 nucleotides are TGTGCCAGCAGCTTTACAACTGGCTACGAGCAGTACTTC.